This TCR beta chain stems from a study of lymphopenia after photon versus proton radiotherapy. Regarding the study as a whole: Survival link was tested only in deceased patients; proton benefit remains a possibility. Larger post-nadir TCR diversity loss correlated inversely with survival in deceased patients. Post-nadir diversity loss with photons came from oligoclonal expansion, particularly CD8+ Temra cells.

The method was immunoSEQ multiplex PCR; TCRdb's version includes in-frame clones alone and lacks a portion of them. There are 55,000 to 75,000 clones in the sample; roughly 88% occur only once, and approximately 2.6% lies in the top ten. A remark on this clone: The antigen is unknown.

CDR3 size: 15 residues. Trimming left V 8 bases short and J 3 bases short, with 19 bases between. Per the germline V gene, CDR1 is LNHDA and CDR2 is SQIVND (reference sequence). This TCR derives from a woman aged 70-85 years with pancreatic cancer. The sample consisted of peripheral blood, taken from a patient treated with photon-based radiotherapy. This rearrangement joins TRBV19 to TRBJ1-1; a weak D match, TRBD1 (5 bases). The CDR3: CASSEYGTGDTEAFF. In DNA, the CDR3 is TGTGCCAGTTCCGAGTACGGGACGGGAGACACTGAAGCTTTCTTT. Full variable domain (outside the CDR3, taken from reference TRBV19 and TRBJ1-1): DGGITQSPKYLFRKEGQNVTLSCEQNLNHDAMYWYRQDPGQGLRLIYYSQIVNDFQKGDIAEGYSVSREKKESFPLTVTSAQKNPTAFYLCASSEYGTGDTEAFFGQGTRLTVV.